The clone carrying this T cell receptor beta chain was seen a handful of times. This entry belongs to a study of patients and donors after allogeneic stem cell transplantation. Germline V gene data show CDR1 as MNHNS and CDR2 as SASEGT. This CDR3 region has 14 residues. V lost 6 bases to trimming and J lost 7 bases; unmatched junction nucleotides: 5. TCRdb itself ran the RT-PCR reads through MiXCR, one entry per CDR3 protein. The table has about 960,000 distinct CDR3 sequences, about 20% seen once. The TCR sequence derives from a human donor who was either an allogeneic HSCT recipient or a stem cell or donor lymphocyte infusion donor (not recorded which). It is not recorded whose cells these are; they may come from a transplant donor. The chain is built from TRBV6-1 and TRBJ2-2; 10 positions agree with TRBD1. The source material was blood, either unsorted or a sorted T cell fraction (not recorded which). This CDR3 is CASRLDRGVGELFF. In DNA form, the CDR3 reads TGTGCCAGCAGATTGGACAGGGGGGTCGGGGAGCTGTTTTTT.